This T cell receptor beta chain stems from a study of shared clonotypes between healthy human individuals. Study-wide background: Every donor yielded three CD4 naive, three CD4 memory, two CD8 naive and one CD8 memory plate.

Study findings and constraints: Some naive CD4 clonotypes, 4% to 6%, turned up in common across a handful of donors.

As to this clone: Its antigen remains unknown.

Each subset's genomic DNA was split evenly across several immunoSEQ plates. The protocol was immunoSEQ multiplex PCR, while the TCRdb copy is restricted to in-frame clones and leaves out a portion. The sample lists some 2 million clones, around 95% occurring once. The CDR3 consists of 15 residues. Germline-derived CDR1 and CDR2 are SGHTA and FQGNSA. V dropped 5 bases and J dropped 3; count of bases not matched to a gene: 6. Donors were Caucasian adults residing in Nashville, Tennessee, USA. The chain combines TRBV7-2 with TRBJ1-3; 8 nucleotides agree with TRBD1. The sequenced sample consisted of naive CD4+ T cells sorted from blood. Subset indicated: CD45RA+ positively selected. The TCR originated in a young man in good health. CDR3 sequence reads: CASSRQGFGGNTIYF. The CDR3 DNA reads as TGTGCCAGCAGCAGACAGGGGTTCGGTGGAAACACCATATATTTT.